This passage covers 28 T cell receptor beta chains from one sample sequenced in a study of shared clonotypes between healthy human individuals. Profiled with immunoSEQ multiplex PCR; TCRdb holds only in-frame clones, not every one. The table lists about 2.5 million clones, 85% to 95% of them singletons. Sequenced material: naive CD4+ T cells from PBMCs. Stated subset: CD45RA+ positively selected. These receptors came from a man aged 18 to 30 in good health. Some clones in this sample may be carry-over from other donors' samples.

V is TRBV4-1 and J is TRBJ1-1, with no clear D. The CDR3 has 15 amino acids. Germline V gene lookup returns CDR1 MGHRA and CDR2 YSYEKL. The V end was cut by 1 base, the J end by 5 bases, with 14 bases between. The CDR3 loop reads CASSQVSAVGTEAFF. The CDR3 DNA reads TGCGCCAGCAGCCAAGTTAGCGCAGTTGGGACTGAAGCTTTCTTT.

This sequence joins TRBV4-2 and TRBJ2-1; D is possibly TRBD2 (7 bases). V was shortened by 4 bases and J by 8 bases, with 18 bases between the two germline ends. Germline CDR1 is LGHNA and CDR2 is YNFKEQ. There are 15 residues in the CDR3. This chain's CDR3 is CASSPPREGVDEQFF. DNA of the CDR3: TGTGCCAGCAGCCCCCCCAGGGAGGGGGTCGATGAGCAGTTCTTC.

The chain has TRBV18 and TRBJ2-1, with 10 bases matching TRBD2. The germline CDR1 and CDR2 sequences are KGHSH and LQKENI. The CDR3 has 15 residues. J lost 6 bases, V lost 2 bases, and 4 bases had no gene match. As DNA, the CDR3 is TGTGCCAGCTCACCAAACAGCGGGAGGGGCAATGAGCAGTTCTTC. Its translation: CASSPNSGRGNEQFF.

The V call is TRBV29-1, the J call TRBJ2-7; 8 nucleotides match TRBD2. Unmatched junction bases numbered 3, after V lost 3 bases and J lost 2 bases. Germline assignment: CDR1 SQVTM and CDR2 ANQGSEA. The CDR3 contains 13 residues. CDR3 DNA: TGCAGCGTTGACACGGGAGGGACCTACGAGCAGTACTTC. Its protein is CSVDTGGTYEQYF.

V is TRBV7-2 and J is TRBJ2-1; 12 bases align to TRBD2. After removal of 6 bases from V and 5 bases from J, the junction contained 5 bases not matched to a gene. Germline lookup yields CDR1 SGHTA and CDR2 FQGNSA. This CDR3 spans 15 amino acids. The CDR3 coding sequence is TGTGCCAGCAGGGGGCTAGCGGGAGGGCACAATGAGCAGTTCTTC. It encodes CASRGLAGGHNEQFF.

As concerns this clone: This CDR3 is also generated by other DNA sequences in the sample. Here the CDR3 reads CSARGGYEQFF. DNA of the CDR3: TGCAGTGCTAGAGGAGGATACGAGCAGTTCTTC. The chain couples TRBV20-1 to TRBJ2-1, with D hard to call. The germline V and J ends were trimmed by 1 base and 10 bases, with 8 bases remaining between them. Germline V gene lookup returns CDR1 DFQATT and CDR2 SNEGSKA (reference sequence). This CDR3 is built from 11 residues.

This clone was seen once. The CDR3 DNA is TGTGCCACTTCCCGGACAGGGAAAGACAATGAGCAGTTCTTC. It specifies CATSRTGKDNEQFF. The V gene is TRBV6-4, the J gene TRBJ2-1, with 8 nucleotides matching TRBD1. Looked up from germline, CDR1 is MRHNA and CDR2 is SNTAGT. This CDR3 region has 14 residues. V trimming: 10 bases; J trimming: 5 bases; junction bases outside the gene matches: 10.

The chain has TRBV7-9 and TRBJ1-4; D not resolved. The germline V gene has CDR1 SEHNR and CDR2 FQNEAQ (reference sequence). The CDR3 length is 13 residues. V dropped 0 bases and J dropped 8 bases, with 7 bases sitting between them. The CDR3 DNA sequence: TGTGCCAGCAGCTTAGCAGGGAAAGAAAAACTGTTTTTT. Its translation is CASSLAGKEKLFF.

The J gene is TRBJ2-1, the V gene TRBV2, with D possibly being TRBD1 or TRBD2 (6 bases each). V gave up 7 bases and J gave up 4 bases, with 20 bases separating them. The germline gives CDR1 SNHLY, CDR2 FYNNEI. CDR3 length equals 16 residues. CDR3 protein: CASTALRGAGYNEQFF. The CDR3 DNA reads TGTGCCAGCACCGCTTTGAGGGGGGCAGGTTACAATGAGCAGTTCTTC.

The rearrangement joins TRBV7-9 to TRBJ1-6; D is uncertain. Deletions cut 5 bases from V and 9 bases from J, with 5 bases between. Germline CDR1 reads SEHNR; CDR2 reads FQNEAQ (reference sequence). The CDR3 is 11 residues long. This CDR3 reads CASSGGSPLHF. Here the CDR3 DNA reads TGTGCCAGCAGCGGTGGTTCACCCCTCCACTTT.

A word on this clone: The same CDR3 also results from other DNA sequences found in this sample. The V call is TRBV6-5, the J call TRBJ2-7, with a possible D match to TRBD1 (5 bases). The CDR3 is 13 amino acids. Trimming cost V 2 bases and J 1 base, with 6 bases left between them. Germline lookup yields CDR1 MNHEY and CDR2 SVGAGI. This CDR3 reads CASSYRGSYEQYF. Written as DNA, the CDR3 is TGTGCCAGCAGTTACAGGGGATCCTACGAGCAGTACTTC.

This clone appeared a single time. CDR3 in DNA: TGTGCCAGCAGCTCACAGGGTTTCTATGGCTACACCTTC. It encodes CASSSQGFYGYTF. V usage is TRBV5-5 and J usage is TRBJ1-2, with D maybe TRBD1 (6 bases). Trimming took 3 bases from V and 4 from J, leaving 10 bases between them. Germline CDR1 reads SGHKS; CDR2 reads YYEKEE (reference sequence). The CDR3 loop spans 13 amino acids. Supplemented by reference TRBV5-5 and TRBJ1-2, the full variable domain reads DAGVTQSPTHLIKTRGQQVTLRCSPISGHKSVSWYQQVLGQGPQFIFQYYEKEERGRGNFPDRFSARQFPNYSSELNVNALLLGDSALYLCASSSQGFYGYTFGSGTRLTVV.

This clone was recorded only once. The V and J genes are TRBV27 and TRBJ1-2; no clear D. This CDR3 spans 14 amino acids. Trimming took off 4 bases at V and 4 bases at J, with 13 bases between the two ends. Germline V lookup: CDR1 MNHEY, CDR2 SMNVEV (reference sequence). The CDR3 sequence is CASSSLREGYGYTF. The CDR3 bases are TGTGCCAGCAGTTCCCTTAGGGAAGGCTATGGCTACACCTTC.

DNA for the CDR3: TGTGCCAGCAGTGAAGGGCAAAGCTCCTACAATGAGCAGTTCTTC. Its translation is CASSEGQSSYNEQFF. V is TRBV6-1 and J is TRBJ2-1; no reliable D call. The germline V gene encodes CDR1 MNHNS and CDR2 SASEGT. V lost 1 base to trimming and J lost 0 bases, with 7 bases between them. The CDR3 contains 15 residues.

CDR3 loop: CASSSSRTGVFNEQFF. CDR3 nucleotide sequence: TGTGCCAGCAGTTCTTCCAGGACAGGGGTCTTCAATGAGCAGTTCTTC. The rearrangement uses TRBV28 and TRBJ2-1, with 9 bases identical to TRBD1. J was trimmed by 6 bases and V by 4 bases; bases with no gene match: 10. CDR1 MDHEN and CDR2 SYDVKM come from the germline V gene. The CDR3 has 16 residues.

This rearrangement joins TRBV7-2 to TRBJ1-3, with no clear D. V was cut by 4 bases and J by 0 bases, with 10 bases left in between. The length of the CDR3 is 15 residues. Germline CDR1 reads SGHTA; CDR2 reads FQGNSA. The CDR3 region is CASSSSGYSGNTIYF. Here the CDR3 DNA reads TGTGCCAGCAGCTCCTCTGGTTACTCTGGAAACACCATATATTTT.

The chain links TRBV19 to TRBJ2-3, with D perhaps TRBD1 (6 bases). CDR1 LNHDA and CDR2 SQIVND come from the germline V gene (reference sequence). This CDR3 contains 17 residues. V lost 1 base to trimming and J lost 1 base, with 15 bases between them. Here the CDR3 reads CASSIAGRSGGTDTQYF. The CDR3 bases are TGTGCCAGTAGTATAGCGGGACGGTCAGGGGGCACAGATACGCAGTATTTT. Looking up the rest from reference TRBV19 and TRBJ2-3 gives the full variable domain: DGGITQSPKYLFRKEGQNVTLSCEQNLNHDAMYWYRQDPGQGLRLIYYSQIVNDFQKGDIAEGYSVSREKKESFPLTVTSAQKNPTAFYLCASSIAGRSGGTDTQYFGPGTRLTVL.

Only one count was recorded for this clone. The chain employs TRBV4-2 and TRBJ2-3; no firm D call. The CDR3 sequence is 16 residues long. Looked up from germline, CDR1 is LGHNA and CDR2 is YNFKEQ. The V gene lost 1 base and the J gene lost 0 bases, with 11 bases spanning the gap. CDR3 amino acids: CASSQGQATSTDTQYF. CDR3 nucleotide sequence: TGTGCCAGCAGCCAAGGGCAGGCCACTAGCACAGATACGCAGTATTTT.

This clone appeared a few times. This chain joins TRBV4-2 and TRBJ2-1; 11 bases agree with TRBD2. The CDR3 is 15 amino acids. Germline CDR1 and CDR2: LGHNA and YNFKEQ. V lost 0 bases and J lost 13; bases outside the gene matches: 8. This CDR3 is CASSQEQTSGSRQFF. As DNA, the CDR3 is TGTGCCAGCAGCCAAGAGCAAACTAGCGGGAGTAGACAGTTCTTC.

The CDR3 region has the DNA TGTGCCAGCAGCCATGACTGGATTTCTGGGGCCAACGTCCTGACTTTC. It encodes CASSHDWISGANVLTF. The chain is built from TRBV5-6 and TRBJ2-6; D ambiguous. This CDR3 contains 16 residues. Trimming pared 4 bases from V and 1 base from J, leaving 12 bases between. Germline CDR1 and CDR2: SGHDT and YYEEEE.

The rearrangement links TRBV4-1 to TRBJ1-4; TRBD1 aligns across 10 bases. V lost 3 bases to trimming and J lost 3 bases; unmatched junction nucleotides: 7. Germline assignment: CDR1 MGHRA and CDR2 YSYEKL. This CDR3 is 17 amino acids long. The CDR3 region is CASSQVRQGASNEKLFF. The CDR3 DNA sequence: TGCGCCAGCAGCCAGGTCCGACAGGGGGCGTCTAATGAAAAACTGTTTTTT.

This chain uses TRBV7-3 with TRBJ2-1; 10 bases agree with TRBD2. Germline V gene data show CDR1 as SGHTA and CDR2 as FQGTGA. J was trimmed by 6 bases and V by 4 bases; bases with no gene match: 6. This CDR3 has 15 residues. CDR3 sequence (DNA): TGTGCCAGCAGCTCGCTAGCGGGAGCGGCCAATGAGCAGTTCTTC. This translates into CASSSLAGAANEQFF.

The CDR3 sequence: CASSPVDGIYGYTF. The DNA for the CDR3 is TGTGCCAGCAGCCCCGTAGACGGGATCTATGGCTACACCTTC. The genes are TRBV11-2 and TRBJ1-2, with D unclear. Trimming removed 5 bases at V and 4 bases at J, with 14 bases between. Germline V gene sequence: CDR1 SGHAT, CDR2 FQNNGV. This CDR3 is 14 amino acids long.

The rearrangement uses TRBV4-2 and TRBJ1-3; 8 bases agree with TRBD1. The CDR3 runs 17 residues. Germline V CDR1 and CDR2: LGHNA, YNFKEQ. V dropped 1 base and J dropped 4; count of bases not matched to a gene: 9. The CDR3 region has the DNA TGTGCCAGCAGCCAAGGTGAGGCAGGGGGCAACGGAAACACCATATATTTT. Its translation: CASSQGEAGGNGNTIYF.

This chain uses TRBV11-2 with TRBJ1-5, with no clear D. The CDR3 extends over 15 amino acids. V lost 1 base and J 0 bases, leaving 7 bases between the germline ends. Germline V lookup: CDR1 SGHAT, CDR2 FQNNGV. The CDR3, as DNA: TGTGCCAGCAGCTTAGGCCTCAGTAGCAATCAGCCCCAGCATTTT. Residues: CASSLGLSSNQPQHF.

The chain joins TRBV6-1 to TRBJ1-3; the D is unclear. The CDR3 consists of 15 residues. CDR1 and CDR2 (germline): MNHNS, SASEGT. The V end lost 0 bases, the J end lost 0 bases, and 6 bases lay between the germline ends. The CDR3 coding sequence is TGTGCCAGCAGTGAAGCCCCCCGCTCTGGAAACACCATATATTTT. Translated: CASSEAPRSGNTIYF.

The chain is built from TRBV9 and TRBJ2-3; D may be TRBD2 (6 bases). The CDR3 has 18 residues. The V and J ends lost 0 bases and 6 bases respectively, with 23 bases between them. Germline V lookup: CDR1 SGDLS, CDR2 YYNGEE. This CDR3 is CASSVAGTGWDQTDTQYF. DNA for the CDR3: TGTGCCAGCAGCGTAGCTGGGACTGGCTGGGACCAGACGGATACGCAGTATTTT.

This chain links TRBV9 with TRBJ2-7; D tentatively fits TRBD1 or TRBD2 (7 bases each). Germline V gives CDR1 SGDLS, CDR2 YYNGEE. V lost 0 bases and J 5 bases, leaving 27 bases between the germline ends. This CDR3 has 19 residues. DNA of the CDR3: TGTGCCAGCAGCGTAGAGGGAGGGTATTGGGACAGCGGCAATAACGAGCAGTACTTC. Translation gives CASSVEGGYWDSGNNEQYF. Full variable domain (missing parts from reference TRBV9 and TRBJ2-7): DSGVTQTPKHLITATGQRVTLRCSPRSGDLSVYWYQQSLDQGLQFLIQYYNGEERAKGNILERFSAQQFPDLHSELNLSSLELGDSALYFCASSVEGGYWDSGNNEQYFGPGTRLTVT.